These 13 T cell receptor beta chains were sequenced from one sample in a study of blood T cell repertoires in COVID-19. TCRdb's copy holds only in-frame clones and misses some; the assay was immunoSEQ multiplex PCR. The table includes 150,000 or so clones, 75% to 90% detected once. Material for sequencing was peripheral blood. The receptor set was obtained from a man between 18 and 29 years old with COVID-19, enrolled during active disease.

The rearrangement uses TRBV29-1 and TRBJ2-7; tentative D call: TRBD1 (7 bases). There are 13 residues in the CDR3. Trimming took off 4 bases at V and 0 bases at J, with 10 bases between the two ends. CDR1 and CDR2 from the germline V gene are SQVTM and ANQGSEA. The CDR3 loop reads CSVGQGLSYEQYF. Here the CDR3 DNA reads TGCAGCGTTGGACAGGGACTCTCCTACGAGCAGTACTTC.

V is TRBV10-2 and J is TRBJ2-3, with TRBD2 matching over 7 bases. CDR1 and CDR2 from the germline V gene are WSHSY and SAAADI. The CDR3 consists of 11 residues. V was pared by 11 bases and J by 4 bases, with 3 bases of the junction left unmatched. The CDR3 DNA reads TGCGCCGCGGGGGATTCAGATACGCAGTATTTT. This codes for CAAGDSDTQYF.

This CDR3 is CASSSRVKEGDTQYF. The CDR3 DNA is TGTGCCAGCAGCTCCAGGGTAAAAGAAGGGGATACGCAGTATTTT. The rearrangement uses TRBV13 and TRBJ2-3; maybe TRBD1 (5 bases). The V gene's germline CDR1 is PRHDT and CDR2 FYEKMQ (reference sequence). Trimming pared 4 bases from V and 6 bases from J, leaving 17 bases between. The CDR3 sequence is 15 residues long.

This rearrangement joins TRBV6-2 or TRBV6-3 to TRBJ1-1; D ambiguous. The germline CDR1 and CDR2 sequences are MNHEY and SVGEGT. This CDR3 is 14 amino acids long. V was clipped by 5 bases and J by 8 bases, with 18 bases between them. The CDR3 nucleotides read TGTGCCAGCAGTCCAAAGCTGGAGGGAACCGAAGCTTTCTTT. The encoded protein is CASSPKLEGTEAFF.

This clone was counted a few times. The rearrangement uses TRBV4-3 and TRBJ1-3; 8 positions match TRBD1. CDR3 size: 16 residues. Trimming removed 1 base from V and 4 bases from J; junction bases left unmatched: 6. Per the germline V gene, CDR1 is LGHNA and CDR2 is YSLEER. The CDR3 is CASSQADRGWGNTIYF. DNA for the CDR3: TGCGCCAGCAGCCAAGCCGACAGGGGATGGGGAAACACCATATATTTT.

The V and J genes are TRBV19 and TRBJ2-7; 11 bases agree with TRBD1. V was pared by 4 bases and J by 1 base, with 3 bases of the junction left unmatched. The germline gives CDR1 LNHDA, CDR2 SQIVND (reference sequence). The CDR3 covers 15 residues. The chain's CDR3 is CASSRGTGGSYEQYF. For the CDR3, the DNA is TGTGCCAGTAGTAGAGGGACAGGGGGGTCCTACGAGCAGTACTTC.

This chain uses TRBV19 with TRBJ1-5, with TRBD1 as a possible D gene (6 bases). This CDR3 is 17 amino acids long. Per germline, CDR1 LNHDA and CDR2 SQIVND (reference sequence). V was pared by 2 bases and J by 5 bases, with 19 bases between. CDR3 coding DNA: TGTGCCAGTAGTATAAAAATCCTGTGGGGGCTGTATCAGCCCCAGCATTTT. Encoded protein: CASSIKILWGLYQPQHF.

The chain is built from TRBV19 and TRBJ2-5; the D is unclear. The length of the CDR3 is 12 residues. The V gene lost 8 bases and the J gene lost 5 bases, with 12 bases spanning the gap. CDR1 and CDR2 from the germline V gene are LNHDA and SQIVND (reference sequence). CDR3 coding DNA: TGTGCCAGTTCGACTGGTAGGGAGACCCAGTACTTC. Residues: CASSTGRETQYF.

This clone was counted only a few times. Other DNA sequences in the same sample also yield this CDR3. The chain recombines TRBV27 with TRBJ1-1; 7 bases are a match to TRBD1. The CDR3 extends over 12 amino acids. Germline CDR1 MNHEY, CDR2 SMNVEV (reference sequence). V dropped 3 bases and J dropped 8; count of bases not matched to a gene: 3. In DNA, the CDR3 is TGTGCCAGCAGTTTCCGGGACAGCGAAGCTTTCTTT. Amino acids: CASSFRDSEAFF.

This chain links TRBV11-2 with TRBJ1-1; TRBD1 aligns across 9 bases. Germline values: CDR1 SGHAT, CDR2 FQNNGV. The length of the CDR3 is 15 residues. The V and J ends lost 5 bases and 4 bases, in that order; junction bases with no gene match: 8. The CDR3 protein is CASSLTGQGATEAFF. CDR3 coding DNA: TGTGCCAGCAGCCTTACGGGACAGGGCGCCACTGAAGCTTTCTTT.

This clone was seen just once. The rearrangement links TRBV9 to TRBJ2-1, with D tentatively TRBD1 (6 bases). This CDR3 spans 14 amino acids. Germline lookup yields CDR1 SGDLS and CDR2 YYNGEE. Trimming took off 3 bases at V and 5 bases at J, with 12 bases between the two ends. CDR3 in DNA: TGTGCCAGCAGCGGAGCTAGGGGGAACAATGAGCAGTTCTTC. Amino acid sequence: CASSGARGNNEQFF.

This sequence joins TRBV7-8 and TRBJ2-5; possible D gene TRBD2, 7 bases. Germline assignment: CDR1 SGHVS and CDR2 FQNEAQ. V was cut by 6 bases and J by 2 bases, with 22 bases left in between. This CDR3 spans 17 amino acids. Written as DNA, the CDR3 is TGTGCCAGCAGTCCCCGAGTGCAGGGGAGGGGGCAAGAGACCCAGTACTTC. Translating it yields CASSPRVQGRGQETQYF.

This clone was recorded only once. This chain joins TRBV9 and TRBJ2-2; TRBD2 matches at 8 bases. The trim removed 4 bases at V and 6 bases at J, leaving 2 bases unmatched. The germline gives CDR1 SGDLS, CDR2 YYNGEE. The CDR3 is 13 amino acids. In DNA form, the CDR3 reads TGTGCCAGCAGCCCCGGGGGGGCCGGGGAGCTGTTTTTT. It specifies CASSPGGAGELFF.